This record covers a single T cell receptor (beta chain). The sample originates from a study of chemoradiotherapy in HPV16-positive cancers. This CDR3 comprises 13 residues. Sequenced by immunoSEQ multiplex PCR; TCRdb stores in-frame clones only, minus some. The sample consists of under 10,000 clones, over 70% of them appearing once. The sequence came from a human donor with HPV-associated anogenital cancer. The genes are TRBV21-1 and TRBJ2-5. TRBV21-1 is a recognized pseudogene. This sample was obtained from a patient who underwent chemoradiotherapy. The CDR3 DNA sequence: TGTGCCAGCAGCCCTGAAGGGTGTGAGACCCAGTACTTC. Amino acids: CASSPEGCETQYF.